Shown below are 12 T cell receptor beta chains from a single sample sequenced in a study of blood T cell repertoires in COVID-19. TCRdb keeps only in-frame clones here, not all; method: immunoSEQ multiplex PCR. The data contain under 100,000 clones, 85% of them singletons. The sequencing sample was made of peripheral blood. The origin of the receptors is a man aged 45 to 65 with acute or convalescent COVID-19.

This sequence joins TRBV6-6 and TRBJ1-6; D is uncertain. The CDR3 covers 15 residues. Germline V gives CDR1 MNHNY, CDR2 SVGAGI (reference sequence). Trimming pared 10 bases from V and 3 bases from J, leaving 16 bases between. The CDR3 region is CATTTGEGYNSPLHF. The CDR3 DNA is TGTGCCACAACTACCGGGGAAGGCTATAATTCACCCCTCCACTTT.

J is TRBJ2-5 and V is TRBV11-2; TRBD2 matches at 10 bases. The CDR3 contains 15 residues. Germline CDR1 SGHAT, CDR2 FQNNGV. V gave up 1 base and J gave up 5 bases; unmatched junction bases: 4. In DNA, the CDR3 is TGTGCCAGCAGCTTAGTAGCGGGGGGAGGGGAGACCCAGTACTTC. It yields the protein CASSLVAGGGETQYF.

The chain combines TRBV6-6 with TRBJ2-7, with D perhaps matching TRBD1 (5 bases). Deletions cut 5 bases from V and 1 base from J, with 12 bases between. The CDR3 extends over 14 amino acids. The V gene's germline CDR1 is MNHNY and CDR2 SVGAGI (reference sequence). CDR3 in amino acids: CASSKPTDSYEQYF. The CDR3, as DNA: TGTGCCAGCAGTAAGCCGACAGATTCCTACGAGCAGTACTTC.

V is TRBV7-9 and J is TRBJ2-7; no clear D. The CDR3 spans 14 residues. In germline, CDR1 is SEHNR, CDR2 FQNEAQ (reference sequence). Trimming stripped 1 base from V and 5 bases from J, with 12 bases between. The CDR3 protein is CASSLDSSYHEQYF. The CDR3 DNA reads TGTGCCAGCAGCTTAGATTCTAGTTACCACGAGCAGTACTTC.

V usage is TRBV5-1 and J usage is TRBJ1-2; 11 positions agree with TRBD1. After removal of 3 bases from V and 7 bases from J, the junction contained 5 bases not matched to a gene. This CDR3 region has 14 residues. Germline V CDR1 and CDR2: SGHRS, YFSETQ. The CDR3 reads CASSSDRGQGGYTF. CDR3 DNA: TGCGCCAGCAGCTCGGACAGGGGGCAAGGTGGCTACACCTTC.

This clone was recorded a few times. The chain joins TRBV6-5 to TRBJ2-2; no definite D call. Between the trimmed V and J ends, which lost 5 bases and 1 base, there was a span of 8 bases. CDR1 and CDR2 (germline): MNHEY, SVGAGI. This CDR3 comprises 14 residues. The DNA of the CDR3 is TGTGCCAGCAGTCCGAGTAGGAACACCGGGGAGCTGTTTTTT. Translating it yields CASSPSRNTGELFF.

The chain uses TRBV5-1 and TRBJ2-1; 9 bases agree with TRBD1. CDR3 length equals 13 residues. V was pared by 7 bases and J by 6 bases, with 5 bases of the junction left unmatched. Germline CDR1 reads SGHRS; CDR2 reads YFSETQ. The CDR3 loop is CASRLTGGNEQFF. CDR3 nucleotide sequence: TGCGCCAGCCGATTGACAGGGGGCAATGAGCAGTTCTTC.

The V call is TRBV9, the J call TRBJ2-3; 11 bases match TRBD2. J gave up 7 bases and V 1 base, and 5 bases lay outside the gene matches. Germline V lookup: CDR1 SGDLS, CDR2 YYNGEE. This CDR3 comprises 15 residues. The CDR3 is CASSVLTSGSHTQYF. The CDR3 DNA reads TGTGCCAGCAGCGTATTAACTAGCGGGAGTCATACGCAGTATTTT.

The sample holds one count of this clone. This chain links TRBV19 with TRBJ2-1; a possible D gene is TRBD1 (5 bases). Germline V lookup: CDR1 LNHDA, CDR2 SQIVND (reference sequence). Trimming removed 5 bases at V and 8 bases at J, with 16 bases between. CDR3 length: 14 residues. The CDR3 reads CASSQGEGLHEQFF. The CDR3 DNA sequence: TGTGCCAGTAGTCAGGGCGAAGGGCTCCATGAGCAGTTCTTC.

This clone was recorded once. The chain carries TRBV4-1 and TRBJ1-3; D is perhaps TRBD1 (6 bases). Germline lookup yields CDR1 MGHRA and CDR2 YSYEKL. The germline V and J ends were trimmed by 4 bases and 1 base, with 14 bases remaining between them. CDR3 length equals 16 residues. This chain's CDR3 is CASSLMDSQSGNTIYF. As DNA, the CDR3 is TGCGCCAGCAGCCTGATGGACAGCCAATCTGGAAACACCATATATTTT.

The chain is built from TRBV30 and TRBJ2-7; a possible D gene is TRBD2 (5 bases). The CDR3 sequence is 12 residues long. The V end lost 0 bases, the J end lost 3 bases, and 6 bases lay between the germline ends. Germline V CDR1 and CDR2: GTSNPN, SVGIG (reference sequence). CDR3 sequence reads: CAWSVGSYEQYF. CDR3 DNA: TGTGCCTGGAGTGTTGGGAGCTACGAGCAGTACTTC.

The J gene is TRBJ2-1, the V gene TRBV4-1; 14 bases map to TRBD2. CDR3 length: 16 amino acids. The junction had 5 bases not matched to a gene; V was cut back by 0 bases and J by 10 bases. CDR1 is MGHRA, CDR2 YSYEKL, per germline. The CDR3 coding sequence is TGCGCCAGCAGCCAAGAGGGACTAGCGGGGGTAAAGGAGCAGTTCTTC. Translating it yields CASSQEGLAGVKEQFF.